The 29 T cell receptor beta chains below come from one sample, sequenced in a study of cytomegalovirus exposure and HLA in healthy donors. Researchers ran the PCR with 60 Vbeta and 13 Jbeta primers. Here immunoSEQ multiplex PCR was the method, and the copy in TCRdb shows in-frame clones only, minus some. The sample holds 100,000 to 150,000 clones; over 60% are singletons and the top ten take around 13%. Sequencing used PBMCs. These receptors were collected from a woman aged 55-69 years in good health and CMV-seropositive.

In this sample, this clone turned up once. The rearrangement uses TRBV5-1 and TRBJ2-3; 10 nucleotides line up with TRBD2. Germline lookup yields CDR1 SGHRS and CDR2 YFSETQ. The CDR3 is made up of 15 amino acids. Trimming removed 2 bases from V and 6 bases from J; junction bases left unmatched: 6. CDR3: CASSLAGGPGDTQYF. The CDR3 coding sequence is TGCGCCAGCAGCTTAGCGGGGGGGCCCGGGGATACGCAGTATTTT.

The chain joins TRBV18 to TRBJ1-2; the D gene is possibly TRBD1 (6 bases). This CDR3 is built from 17 residues. Trimming removed 6 bases at V and 0 bases at J, with 20 bases between. The germline CDR1 and CDR2 sequences are KGHSH and LQKENI. The CDR3 DNA reads as TGTGCCAGCTCCCGGACCCCGGGACAAGGATCTAACTATGGCTACACCTTC. As protein: CASSRTPGQGSNYGYTF.

CDR3 sequence: CASSLNQGSTDTQYF. The CDR3, as DNA: TGTGCCAGCAGCTTAAATCAGGGGAGCACAGATACGCAGTATTTT. This chain connects TRBV11-1 to TRBJ2-3; the D gene is possibly TRBD1 (6 bases). This CDR3 spans 15 amino acids. V was shortened by 2 bases and J by 0 bases, with 9 bases between the two germline ends. Germline V gene data show CDR1 as SGHAT and CDR2 as FQDESV (reference sequence).

This clone was seen a handful of times. The chain recombines TRBV19 with TRBJ1-5; possibly TRBD1 for D (6 bases). Germline values: CDR1 LNHDA, CDR2 SQIVND (reference sequence). The V and J ends lost 9 bases and 3 bases respectively, with 18 bases between them. The CDR3 has 15 amino acids. As DNA, the CDR3 is TGTGCCAGGCCCCACCCGCAGGGGTCCAATCAGCCCCAGCATTTT. Protein: CARPHPQGSNQPQHF.

The genes are TRBV4-1 and TRBJ2-7; D is possibly TRBD2 (5 bases). V lost 4 bases to trimming and J lost 3 bases, with 13 bases between them. The CDR3 has 14 amino acids. The germline V gene has CDR1 MGHRA and CDR2 YSYEKL. CDR3 loop: CASSRSQAGYEQYF. DNA of the CDR3: TGCGCCAGCAGCCGGAGCCAGGCGGGCTACGAGCAGTACTTC.

J is TRBJ2-3 and V is TRBV4-2; 9 positions agree with TRBD2. The CDR3 totals 17 residues. Germline CDR1 reads LGHNA; CDR2 reads YNFKEQ. V lost 2 bases and J lost 6; bases outside the gene matches: 12. The CDR3 is CASSQNPAGGGVDTQYF. Written as DNA, the CDR3 is TGTGCCAGCAGCCAAAACCCAGCGGGGGGCGGGGTGGATACGCAGTATTTT.

The chain links TRBV30 to TRBJ1-2; 7 bases line up with TRBD1. The CDR3 consists of 15 residues. The germline gives CDR1 GTSNPN, CDR2 SVGIG (reference sequence). V shed 6 bases, J shed 4 bases, and the junction held 14 bases outside the gene matches. The DNA of the CDR3 is TGTGCCTGCTTGGACAGGACAAGATACCCCTATGGCTACACCTTC. Encoded protein: CACLDRTRYPYGYTF.

The chain couples TRBV30 to TRBJ1-2; D remains ambiguous. The V end lost 0 bases, the J end lost 2 bases, and 10 bases lay between the germline ends. The V gene's germline CDR1 is GTSNPN and CDR2 SVGIG (reference sequence). This CDR3 region has 14 residues. This CDR3 is CAWSVHLQNYGYTF. Here the CDR3 DNA reads TGTGCCTGGAGTGTACATTTACAGAACTATGGCTACACCTTC.

The chain links TRBV4-2 to TRBJ1-2, with D perhaps TRBD1 (5 bases). V lost 5 bases and J lost 1, with 23 bases in between. Germline CDR1 reads LGHNA; CDR2 reads YNFKEQ. This CDR3 has 18 amino acids. The CDR3 protein is CASSSRLDKTSDNYGYTF. DNA for the CDR3: TGTGCCAGCAGCTCCCGGCTGGACAAGACTTCTGATAACTATGGCTACACCTTC.

Concerning this clone itself: Other DNA sequences from this sample encode an identical CDR3 as well. The rearrangement joins TRBV27 to TRBJ2-7; 9 bases match TRBD2. Per the germline V gene, CDR1 is MNHEY and CDR2 is SMNVEV (reference sequence). The CDR3 runs 14 residues. With V trimmed by 3 bases and J by 2 bases, 2 bases remained unmatched. CDR3 region: CASSFLAGAYEQYF. DNA for the CDR3: TGTGCCAGCAGTTTTTTAGCGGGGGCCTACGAGCAGTACTTC.

The chain couples TRBV7-9 to TRBJ1-1; TRBD1 might be the D (6 bases). The V end was cut by 5 bases, the J end by 6 bases, with 13 bases between. Germline V gene data show CDR1 as SEHNR and CDR2 as FQNEAQ (reference sequence). This CDR3 comprises 13 residues. CDR3 coding DNA: TGTGCCAGCAGCGTAACAGGGATTTCTGAAGCTTTCTTT. Its translation is CASSVTGISEAFF. Full variable domain (outside the CDR3, taken from reference TRBV7-9 and TRBJ1-1): DTGVSQNPRHKITKRGQNVTFRCDPISEHNRLYWYRQTLGQGPEFLTYFQNEAQLEKSRLLSDRFSAERPKGSFSTLEIQRTEQGDSAMYLCASSVTGISEAFFGQGTRLTVV.

The chain joins TRBV10-3 to TRBJ2-7; TRBD1 is a possible D gene (6 bases). Germline V gene sequence: CDR1 ENHRY, CDR2 SYGVKD. The V and J ends lost 4 bases and 0 bases respectively, with 13 bases between them. The CDR3 contains 15 residues. This chain's CDR3 is CAISGRDRSSYEQYF. The CDR3 nucleotides read TGTGCCATCAGTGGCCGTGACAGGAGCTCCTACGAGCAGTACTTC.

The chain employs TRBV5-6 and TRBJ2-7; a possible D gene is TRBD2 (5 bases). Looked up from germline, CDR1 is SGHDT and CDR2 is YYEEEE. The V end lost 3 bases, the J end lost 6 bases, and 13 bases lay between the germline ends. The CDR3 sequence is 13 residues long. CDR3 amino acids: CASSYGLVGEQYF. For the CDR3, the DNA is TGTGCCAGCAGCTACGGACTGGTGGGCGAGCAGTACTTC.

This rearrangement joins TRBV7-9 to TRBJ1-2, with unresolved D. The CDR3 loop spans 15 amino acids. V lost 3 bases to trimming and J lost 1 base, with 12 bases between them. Germline V gene lookup returns CDR1 SEHNR and CDR2 FQNEAQ (reference sequence). CDR3 nucleotides: TGTGCCAGCAGCTTTTTGGCCTTAAATAACTATGGCTACACCTTC. Translating it yields CASSFLALNNYGYTF.

This clone showed up just a few times. V usage is TRBV6-1 and J usage is TRBJ1-5; TRBD1 matches 7 bases. The germline gives CDR1 MNHNS, CDR2 SASEGT. CDR3 length: 15 residues. V trimming: 2 bases; J trimming: 1 base; junction bases outside the gene matches: 2. The CDR3 DNA follows: TGTGCCAGCAGTGAAAAGGGACAGAGCAATCAGCCCCAGCATTTT. Translating gives CASSEKGQSNQPQHF.

The chain is built from TRBV5-5 and TRBJ2-1, with D perhaps matching TRBD2 (6 bases). The V gene lost 4 bases and the J gene lost 3 bases, with 14 bases spanning the gap. Germline V gives CDR1 SGHKS, CDR2 YYEKEE (reference sequence). The CDR3 runs to 15 residues. The CDR3 coding sequence is TGTGCCAGCAGCCAAGCGGGTCTAGACTACAATGAGCAGTTCTTC. Its protein is CASSQAGLDYNEQFF. The full variable domain, its missing parts supplied by reference TRBV5-5 and TRBJ2-1, is DAGVTQSPTHLIKTRGQQVTLRCSPISGHKSVSWYQQVLGQGPQFIFQYYEKEERGRGNFPDRFSARQFPNYSSELNVNALLLGDSALYLCASSQAGLDYNEQFFGPGTRLTVL.

The chain couples TRBV5-1 to TRBJ2-1; D possibly corresponds to TRBD2 (6 bases). The CDR3 is made up of 13 amino acids. From germline, CDR1 is SGHRS and CDR2 YFSETQ. V lost 4 bases to trimming and J lost 5 bases, with 10 bases between them. As DNA, the CDR3 is TGCGCCAGCAGCACGACTAGTGACAATGAGCAGTTCTTC. This gives the protein CASSTTSDNEQFF.

V usage is TRBV30 and J usage is TRBJ1-1; no definite D call. The length of the CDR3 is 15 residues. V gave up 1 base and J gave up 1 base, with 13 bases separating them. Germline V CDR1 and CDR2: GTSNPN, SVGIG (reference sequence). The CDR3 here is CAWSESPRRNTEAFF. Written as DNA, the CDR3 is TGTGCCTGGAGTGAATCCCCACGCAGGAACACTGAAGCTTTCTTT.

The rearrangement joins TRBV11-2 to TRBJ2-3, with a possible D match to TRBD2 (6 bases). This CDR3 contains 16 residues. The V gene lost 2 bases and the J gene lost 2 bases, with 14 bases spanning the gap. CDR1 is SGHAT and CDR2 is FQNNGV in the germline V gene. CDR3 DNA: TGTGCCAGCAGCTTACAAGCGGGTTATAACACAGATACGCAGTATTTT. Residues: CASSLQAGYNTDTQYF.

The CDR3 DNA is TGTGCCAGCAGTGCCTCAGGGGGCTCCCGCTACACCTTC. The encoded protein is CASSASGGSRYTF. The chain links TRBV6-1 to TRBJ1-2; 8 bases are a match to TRBD1. V shed 4 bases, J shed 9 bases, and the junction held 7 bases outside the gene matches. Germline V lookup: CDR1 MNHNS, CDR2 SASEGT. The CDR3 runs 13 residues.

The gene calls are TRBV21-1 and TRBJ2-3; TRBD2 is the table's D call, not checked against the DNA. TRBV21-1 counts as a pseudogene. CDR3 length: 15 amino acids. CDR3 DNA sequence: TGTGCCAGCAGCGATAGCGGGGGGGCCACAGATACGCAGTATTTT. Translation gives CASSDSGGATDTQYF.

The CDR3 loop reads CASSHSGRATYEQYF. CDR3 coding DNA: TGTGCCAGCAGCCATAGCGGGAGGGCAACCTACGAGCAGTACTTC. The chain is built from TRBV7-2 and TRBJ2-5; 11 nucleotides align to TRBD2. The J call is uncertain, as TRBJ2-7 better fits the DNA end. The CDR3 runs to 15 residues. Germline V lookup: CDR1 SGHTA, CDR2 FQGNSA.

The chain uses TRBV19 and TRBJ2-7; TRBD1 is a possible D gene (5 bases). Germline CDR1 LNHDA, CDR2 SQIVND (reference sequence). Between the trimmed V and J ends, which lost 3 bases and 5 bases, there was a span of 11 bases. The CDR3 runs to 13 residues. The CDR3: CASSIQGSDEQYF. CDR3 nucleotide sequence: TGTGCCAGTAGTATTCAGGGAAGCGACGAGCAGTACTTC.

This sequence joins TRBV7-2 and TRBJ2-2, with TRBD2 matching 10 bases. Trimming cost V 8 bases and J 5 bases; bases outside gene matches: 11. Germline V CDR1 and CDR2: SGHTA, FQGNSA. The CDR3 consists of 16 residues. The CDR3: CASRTLAGVRTGELFF. In nucleotides, the CDR3 is TGTGCCAGCCGGACCCTAGCGGGAGTAAGGACCGGGGAGCTGTTTTTT.

The V and J genes are TRBV6-6 and TRBJ2-7, with TRBD1 matching over 7 bases. CDR1 and CDR2 from the germline V gene are MNHNY and SVGAGI (reference sequence). J lost 6 bases, V lost 6 bases, and 11 bases had no gene match. This CDR3 comprises 14 residues. In DNA form, the CDR3 reads TGTGCCAGCAGCCCACCCCTCAGGGGGAGCGAGCAGTACTTC. It encodes CASSPPLRGSEQYF.

This sequence joins TRBV4-2 and TRBJ2-1; TRBD2 matches 9 bases. The V and J ends lost 4 bases and 9 bases, in that order; junction bases with no gene match: 10. The CDR3 has 15 amino acids. CDR1 is LGHNA and CDR2 is YNFKEQ in the germline V gene. The CDR3 region is CASSPPAGGRGEQFF. The CDR3 DNA sequence: TGTGCCAGCAGCCCTCCAGCGGGGGGAAGGGGTGAGCAGTTCTTC.

Worth noting for this clone: The sample has other DNA sequences that encode this CDR3 too. The chain employs TRBV5-1 and TRBJ2-1; 9 nucleotides align to TRBD1. Per germline, CDR1 SGHRS and CDR2 YFSETQ. The V segment lost 0 bases and the J segment 3 bases; nucleotides outside the gene matches: 1. CDR3 length: 15 residues. For the CDR3, the DNA is TGCGCCAGCAGCTTGGGGGGACAGGGCTACAATGAGCAGTTCTTC. It specifies CASSLGGQGYNEQFF.

CDR3 loop: CASASGTSGGRETQYF. CDR3 DNA sequence: TGTGCCAGCGCATCCGGGACTAGCGGGGGGCGGGAGACCCAGTACTTC. The chain employs TRBV9 and TRBJ2-5; TRBD2 matches 15 bases. Germline V CDR1 and CDR2: SGDLS, YYNGEE. Germline trimming cut 7 bases from V and 5 bases from J; bases unmatched to any gene: 9. The CDR3 contains 16 residues.

The chain combines TRBV10-3 with TRBJ1-1; 7 nucleotides align to TRBD1. Germline V gene data show CDR1 as ENHRY and CDR2 as SYGVKD. This CDR3 spans 15 amino acids. V was clipped by 0 bases and J by 4 bases; unmatched bases: 5. The CDR3 DNA reads as TGTGCCATCAGTGAGTCGACAGGGCAAGTCACTGAAGCTTTCTTT. It translates to CAISESTGQVTEAFF.